These 27 T cell receptor beta chains originate from one sample sequenced in a study of cytomegalovirus exposure and HLA in healthy donors listed by TCRdb under 2017. Libraries came from the immunoSEQ multiplex PCR assay. The multiplex PCR relied on a mix of 60 forward primers for TCR Vbeta segments and 13 reverse primers for TCR Jbeta segments. The immuneACCESS repertoire file appears here via TCRdb, limited to in-frame rearrangements. These files lack a portion of the clones; in checked studies, under half of the deficit traces to unresolved V genes, and the cause of the others is not known. The sample table contains under 150,000 clones; only one count was recorded for 78% of them. Around 5.9% of the sample belongs to the ten largest clones. Sequencing was carried out using PBMCs. The source is a woman aged 40 to 55 in good health and CMV-seropositive.

The chain couples TRBV29-1 to TRBJ2-3, with 7 bases identical to TRBD1. The trim removed 6 bases at V and 2 bases at J, leaving 11 bases unmatched. Per germline, CDR1 SQVTM and CDR2 ANQGSEA. The CDR3 is 15 amino acids. CDR3 region: CSVTPRDRSTDTQYF. CDR3 DNA: TGCAGCGTAACGCCCAGGGACAGATCCACAGATACGCAGTATTTT.

This clone was seen once. V is TRBV18 and J is TRBJ1-6; D possibly corresponds to TRBD1 (6 bases). Trimming shortened V by 6 bases and J by 7 bases, and 19 bases separated the two germline ends. This CDR3 region has 16 residues. Germline V CDR1 and CDR2: KGHSH, LQKENI. The CDR3 DNA reads TGTGCCAGCTCGCTGAGGGGGAAGGGGACCAATTCACCCCTCCACTTT. This gives the protein CASSLRGKGTNSPLHF.

The V gene is TRBV6-1, the J gene TRBJ2-2; 7 nucleotides align to TRBD1. CDR1 is MNHNS and CDR2 is SASEGT in the germline V gene. This CDR3 is built from 14 residues. J gave up 1 base and V 11 bases, and 7 bases lay outside the gene matches. Here the CDR3 DNA reads TGTGCCTTAAAGGACAGGCGGAACACCGGGGAGCTGTTTTTT. It translates to CALKDRRNTGELFF.

The chain joins TRBV2 to TRBJ2-2; possibly TRBD1 for D (6 bases). Germline V gives CDR1 SNHLY, CDR2 FYNNEI. V was cut by 4 bases and J by 3 bases, with 12 bases left in between. This CDR3 comprises 15 residues. CDR3 sequence (DNA): TGTGCCAGCAGTGCAGGGCAGGGGCACACCGGGGAGCTGTTTTTT. The encoded protein is CASSAGQGHTGELFF. Supplemented by reference TRBV2 and TRBJ2-2, the full variable domain reads EPEVTQTPSHQVTQMGQEVILRCVPISNHLYFYWYRQILGQKVEFLVSFYNNEISEKSEIFDDQFSVERPDGSNFTLKIRSTKLEDSAMYFCASSAGQGHTGELFFGEGSRLTVL.

The J gene is TRBJ2-7, the V gene TRBV4-1; 7 nucleotides match TRBD1. The ends lost 1 base at V and 0 bases at J; junction bases unmatched: 6. CDR1 and CDR2 (germline): MGHRA, YSYEKL. The CDR3 has 16 amino acids. The CDR3 reads CASSQGKTGSSYEQYF. CDR3 DNA sequence: TGCGCCAGCAGCCAAGGGAAGACAGGGAGCTCCTACGAGCAGTACTTC.

The chain recombines TRBV7-9 with TRBJ1-5, with a tentative D call TRBD1 (5 bases). Trimming pared 1 base from V and 6 bases from J, leaving 16 bases between. The germline gives CDR1 SEHNR, CDR2 FQNEAQ (reference sequence). The CDR3 spans 16 residues. CDR3 in amino acids: CASSLGVGGSLQPQHF. CDR3 in DNA: TGTGCCAGCAGCTTAGGCGTCGGGGGATCCCTTCAGCCCCAGCATTTT.

The J gene is TRBJ1-5, the V gene TRBV11-2, with 7 bases matching TRBD1. V lost 0 bases and J lost 11; bases outside the gene matches: 4. Per germline, CDR1 SGHAT and CDR2 FQNNGV. There are 13 residues in the CDR3. The CDR3 coding sequence is TGTGCCAGCAGCTTAGATCTGACAGGGTCCCAGCATTTT. Translated: CASSLDLTGSQHF. Variable domain in full (rest from reference TRBV11-2 and TRBJ1-5): EAGVAQSPRYKIIEKRQSVAFWCNPISGHATLYWYQQILGQGPKLLIQFQNNGVVDDSQLPKDRFSAERLKGVDSTLKIQPAKLEDSAVYLCASSLDLTGSQHFGDGTRLSIL.

The chain employs TRBV19 and TRBJ2-6; D might be TRBD2 (5 bases). V was clipped by 5 bases and J by 0 bases, with 8 bases between them. Per the germline V gene, CDR1 is LNHDA and CDR2 is SQIVND (reference sequence). The CDR3 contains 15 residues. The CDR3 DNA follows: TGTGCCAGTAGTGTGGAGGCCTCTGGGGCCAACGTCCTGACTTTC. This codes for CASSVEASGANVLTF.

The rearrangement links TRBV6-5 to TRBJ2-1; the D is unclear. Trimming stripped 5 bases from V and 4 bases from J, with 12 bases between. CDR1 is MNHEY, CDR2 SVGAGI, per germline. The CDR3 runs to 14 residues. The chain's CDR3 is CASSELRQYNEQFF. As DNA, the CDR3 is TGTGCCAGCAGTGAACTGAGACAATACAATGAGCAGTTCTTC.

This clone was counted only a few times. The rearrangement links TRBV10-2 to TRBJ1-1, with 7 bases that match TRBD1. The V gene end was trimmed by 6 bases and the J gene end by 1 base; junction bases not matched to a gene: 2. CDR1 and CDR2 (germline): WSHSY, SAAADI. This CDR3 comprises 13 residues. The CDR3 DNA reads TGCGCCAGCAGCCAGGGGGAGAACACTGAAGCTTTCTTT. Protein: CASSQGENTEAFF.

The gene calls are TRBV11-2 and TRBJ2-1; maybe TRBD1 (5 bases). V dropped 4 bases and J dropped 10 bases, with 8 bases sitting between them. The CDR3 runs to 11 residues. Germline V gives CDR1 SGHAT, CDR2 FQNNGV. The CDR3 DNA follows: TGTGCCAGCAGCTCCCGGACAGAGCAGTTCTTC. Translated: CASSSRTEQFF. The full variable domain, with the rest looked up from reference TRBV11-2 and TRBJ2-1, is EAGVAQSPRYKIIEKRQSVAFWCNPISGHATLYWYQQILGQGPKLLIQFQNNGVVDDSQLPKDRFSAERLKGVDSTLKIQPAKLEDSAVYLCASSSRTEQFFGPGTRLTVL.

The V call is TRBV7-3, the J call TRBJ2-3; TRBD2 aligns across 7 bases. The CDR3 runs 15 residues. Trimming at V came to 2 bases and at J to 6 bases, leaving 8 bases not matched to a gene. Germline V gene lookup returns CDR1 SGHTA and CDR2 FQGTGA. CDR3 region: CASSLGLPGGDTQYF. The CDR3 DNA reads as TGTGCCAGCAGCTTAGGATTGCCGGGAGGCGATACGCAGTATTTT.

The J gene is TRBJ1-3, the V gene TRBV5-8; D unresolved. The CDR3 has 13 amino acids. Germline V gene data show CDR1 as SGHTS and CDR2 as YDEGEE. Trimming left V 4 bases short and J 4 bases short, with 9 bases between. CDR3 nucleotide sequence: TGTGCCAGCAGCCGAAGACTGGGAAACACCATATATTTT. The encoded protein is CASSRRLGNTIYF.

The chain recombines TRBV30 with TRBJ2-7, with TRBD1 matching over 7 bases. In germline, CDR1 is GTSNPN, CDR2 SVGIG (reference sequence). The J segment lost 8 bases and the V segment lost 1 base, leaving 5 bases of the junction unmatched. The CDR3 totals 12 residues. The CDR3 nucleotides are TGTGCCTGGAGTGCGACAGGGCACCAGCAGTACTTC. It yields the protein CAWSATGHQQYF.

The rearrangement uses TRBV11-2 and TRBJ2-1; 11 bases are shared with TRBD2. The CDR3 consists of 15 residues. Germline CDR1 reads SGHAT; CDR2 reads FQNNGV. J gave up 8 bases and V 3 bases, and 6 bases lay outside the gene matches. DNA of the CDR3: TGTGCCAGCAGCTTCTCGACTAGCGGGATCTATGAGCAGTTCTTC. Translated, it gives CASSFSTSGIYEQFF.

As for this clone: An end of the junction does not agree with germline; a read error may underlie this. This rearrangement joins TRBV2 to TRBJ2-7, with 7 bases that match TRBD1. This CDR3 is built from 10 residues. From germline, CDR1 is SNHLY and CDR2 FYNNEI. The CDR3, as DNA: TGTGCCAGCAGTGAGACAGGGCGGCACTTC. This sequence encodes CASSETGRHF.

The chain recombines TRBV7-8 with TRBJ1-1; tentative D call: TRBD1 (6 bases). Trimming left V 4 bases short and J 4 bases short, with 10 bases between. Germline V gene lookup returns CDR1 SGHVS and CDR2 FQNEAQ. The CDR3 contains 13 residues. The DNA for the CDR3 is TGTGCCAGCAGCTCAACACAGGGCACTGAAGCTTTCTTT. Translating it yields CASSSTQGTEAFF. The variable domain in full, with the rest retrieved from reference TRBV7-8 and TRBJ1-1, is GAGVSQSPRYKVAKRGQDVALRCDPISGHVSLFWYQQALGQGPEFLTYFQNEAQLDKSGLPSDRFFAERPEGSVSTLKIQRTQQEDSAVYLCASSSTQGTEAFFGQGTRLTVV.

The chain joins TRBV10-3 to TRBJ2-2, with TRBD2 as a possible D gene (6 bases). CDR1 and CDR2 from the germline V gene are ENHRY and SYGVKD. V was shortened by 8 bases and J by 6 bases, with 16 bases between the two germline ends. The length of the CDR3 is 14 residues. CDR3 region: CAIAASEWAGELFF. For the CDR3, the DNA is TGTGCCATCGCGGCTAGCGAGTGGGCCGGGGAGCTGTTTTTT.

The rearrangement links TRBV9 to TRBJ1-4; 8 nucleotides align to TRBD1. CDR3 length equals 14 residues. The J segment lost 10 bases and the V segment lost 3 bases, leaving 8 bases of the junction unmatched. Germline V gene data show CDR1 as SGDLS and CDR2 as YYNGEE. The CDR3 bases are TGTGCCAGCAGCGAAGGACAGGGTGGCGGAAAACTGTTTTTT. It specifies CASSEGQGGGKLFF.

The chain links TRBV27 to TRBJ2-2; 10 bases are shared with TRBD2. This CDR3 has 15 residues. V lost 5 bases to trimming and J lost 6 bases; unmatched junction nucleotides: 6. Per germline, CDR1 MNHEY and CDR2 SMNVEV (reference sequence). The CDR3 DNA follows: TGTGCCAGCAGTAAGCGTCTAGCGGGAGCCGGGGAGCTGTTTTTT. Its translation: CASSKRLAGAGELFF.

The rearrangement uses TRBV21-1 and TRBJ2-7; the table gives TRBD2 as D, unverified against the DNA. TRBV21-1 is flagged as a pseudogene. This CDR3 contains 20 residues. DNA of the CDR3: TGTGCCAGCAGCAGACGGGGACTAGGAGGCGACCTGGTCCACTGCTACGAGCAGTACTTC. Protein product: CASSRRGLGGDLVHCYEQYF.

The table lists this clone with a few counts. V gene TRBV6-1 combines with J gene TRBJ2-3, with a tentative D call TRBD2 (6 bases). The CDR3 is made up of 15 amino acids. V was cut by 2 bases and J by 0 bases, with 9 bases left in between. Per the germline V gene, CDR1 is MNHNS and CDR2 is SASEGT. The CDR3 is CASSEPGSSTDTQYF. The CDR3 DNA reads TGTGCCAGCAGTGAACCCGGGAGCAGCACAGATACGCAGTATTTT.

This clone turned up a few times. The V and J genes are TRBV2 and TRBJ1-3; 7 nucleotides align to TRBD1. Germline lookup yields CDR1 SNHLY and CDR2 FYNNEI. Trimming cost V 8 bases and J 4 bases; bases outside gene matches: 5. The CDR3 has 13 amino acids. CDR3 amino acids: CASWRGQGNTIYF. In DNA, the CDR3 is TGTGCCAGCTGGAGGGGGCAGGGAAACACCATATATTTT.

J is TRBJ2-7 and V is TRBV6-1; D possibly corresponds to TRBD1 (5 bases). The ends were cut back, 2 bases at V and 1 base at J, with 12 bases in the middle. This CDR3 region has 15 residues. CDR1 MNHNS and CDR2 SASEGT come from the germline V gene. The CDR3 protein is CASSEIVTVSYEQYF. CDR3 sequence (DNA): TGTGCCAGCAGTGAAATAGTGACAGTATCCTACGAGCAGTACTTC.

The chain has TRBV19 and TRBJ2-1, with TRBD2 matching 8 bases. After removal of 10 bases from V and 5 bases from J, the junction contained 10 bases not matched to a gene. CDR1 is LNHDA and CDR2 is SQIVND in the germline V gene (reference sequence). The CDR3 is 14 amino acids. CDR3 in amino acids: CATSRGGANNEQFF. CDR3 DNA sequence: TGTGCCACCTCCCGGGGGGGGGCAAACAATGAGCAGTTCTTC.

The sample holds one count of this clone. The V and J genes are TRBV5-1 and TRBJ2-2; 12 bases align to TRBD2. Germline CDR1 is SGHRS and CDR2 is YFSETQ. The CDR3 contains 19 residues. Trimming at V came to 4 bases and at J to 4 bases, leaving 14 bases not matched to a gene. CDR3 sequence: CASSLRSSGRAVATGELFF. CDR3 in DNA: TGCGCCAGCAGCCTACGATCTAGCGGGAGGGCCGTAGCCACCGGGGAGCTGTTTTTT.

Details on this clone: An end of the junction does not agree with germline; a read error may underlie this. The gene calls are TRBV7-7 and TRBJ2-2; 9 bases agree with TRBD2. CDR1 and CDR2 from the germline V gene are SSHAT and FNYEAQ (reference sequence). The CDR3 spans 14 residues. The CDR3 spells CASSSGSHGGELFF. The CDR3 coding sequence is TGTGCTAGCAGTAGCGGGAGTCACGGCGGGGAGCTGTTTTTT.